Listed here are 22 T cell receptor beta chains from one sample, sequenced in a study of cytomegalovirus exposure and HLA in healthy donors. PCR employed 60 Vbeta and 13 Jbeta primers. TCRdb's table, derived via immunoSEQ multiplex PCR, lists solely in-frame clones and lacks some. The sample data list 100,000 to 150,000 clones. Sequencing was done on a sample of PBMCs. These receptors were obtained from a man younger than 30 in good health and CMV-seronegative.

The J gene is TRBJ2-1, the V gene TRBV19; weak D call: TRBD1 (6 bases). CDR1 and CDR2 from the germline V gene are LNHDA and SQIVND (reference sequence). There are 13 residues in the CDR3. V lost 0 bases and J lost 8, with 8 bases in between. Here the CDR3 DNA reads TGTGCCAGTAGTATAGAGGGGGCAGATGAGCAGTTCTTC. Translated, it gives CASSIEGADEQFF.

V gene TRBV5-1 combines with J gene TRBJ1-4; D possibly corresponds to TRBD1 (5 bases). The germline V gene has CDR1 SGHRS and CDR2 YFSETQ. CDR3 length: 14 amino acids. Trimming stripped 2 bases from V and 8 bases from J, with 13 bases between. CDR3 DNA: TGCGCCAGCAGCTTACAGGCCGCAGGGGAAAAACTGTTTTTT. It encodes CASSLQAAGEKLFF.

About this clone itself: Other nucleotide sequences in the sample specify the same CDR3. The V gene is TRBV2, the J gene TRBJ2-7; 8 bases are shared with TRBD1. Germline-derived CDR1 and CDR2 are SNHLY and FYNNEI. With V trimmed by 6 bases and J by 3 bases, 1 base remained unmatched. The CDR3 is 12 residues long. CDR3 DNA sequence: TGTGCCAGCAGGACAGGGGTCTACGAGCAGTACTTC. It is translated as CASRTGVYEQYF.

The chain is built from TRBV28 and TRBJ1-4; D is possibly TRBD1 (5 bases). The CDR3 length is 15 residues. Per the germline V gene, CDR1 is MDHEN and CDR2 is SYDVKM. Trimming left V 10 bases short and J 0 bases short, with 15 bases between. CDR3 residues: CATGDSLSTNEKLFF. The CDR3 DNA sequence: TGTGCCACCGGAGACAGCCTTTCAACTAATGAAAAACTGTTTTTT.

The CDR3 reads CASSSGTRPNEQFF. The DNA for the CDR3 is TGTGCCAGCAGCTCCGGGACTAGACCAAATGAGCAGTTCTTC. V is TRBV7-2 and J is TRBJ2-1; 8 nucleotides align to TRBD2. The length of the CDR3 is 14 residues. The junction had 6 bases not matched to a gene; V was cut back by 4 bases and J by 7 bases. In germline, CDR1 is SGHTA, CDR2 FQGNSA.

The chain joins TRBV2 to TRBJ2-7, with D possibly being TRBD1 (6 bases). Germline V CDR1 and CDR2: SNHLY, FYNNEI. The CDR3 sequence is 15 residues long. V was clipped by 5 bases and J by 2 bases, with 16 bases between them. CDR3 loop: CASSNRALRAYEQYF. In DNA, the CDR3 is TGTGCCAGCAGTAACAGGGCTCTGCGTGCCTACGAGCAGTACTTC. Full variable domain (rest looked up from reference TRBV2 and TRBJ2-7): EPEVTQTPSHQVTQMGQEVILRCVPISNHLYFYWYRQILGQKVEFLVSFYNNEISEKSEIFDDQFSVERPDGSNFTLKIRSTKLEDSAMYFCASSNRALRAYEQYFGPGTRLTVT.

The chain links TRBV7-2 to TRBJ2-7; 9 nucleotides align to TRBD1. V gave up 5 bases and J gave up 3 bases; unmatched junction bases: 14. CDR3 length equals 17 residues. Germline-derived CDR1 and CDR2 are SGHTA and FQGNSA. CDR3 sequence reads: CASSHQTGTGFIYEQYF. CDR3 DNA: TGTGCCAGCAGCCATCAAACCGGGACAGGGTTTATCTACGAGCAGTACTTC. The full variable domain, rest sourced from reference TRBV7-2 and TRBJ2-7, is GAGVSQSPSNKVTEKGKDVELRCDPISGHTALYWYRQSLGQGLEFLIYFQGNSAPDKSGLPSDRFSAERTGGSVSTLTIQRTQQEDSAVYLCASSHQTGTGFIYEQYFGPGTRLTVT.

The V and J genes are TRBV2 and TRBJ2-7; 12 nucleotides line up with TRBD1. CDR3 size: 14 residues. Germline CDR1 reads SNHLY; CDR2 reads FYNNEI. The ends lost 7 bases at V and 5 bases at J; junction bases unmatched: 6. This CDR3 is CASTPGTGGHEQYF. CDR3 coding DNA: TGTGCCAGCACCCCCGGGACAGGGGGCCACGAGCAGTACTTC.

The V and J genes are TRBV7-2 and TRBJ1-2, with 10 bases identical to TRBD1. CDR1 is SGHTA and CDR2 is FQGNSA in the germline V gene. The CDR3 loop spans 13 amino acids. Trimming cost V 5 bases and J 8 bases; bases outside gene matches: 5. CDR3 in DNA: TGTGCCAGCAGCCTGCGGGACAGGGGAGGCTACACCTTC. This sequence encodes CASSLRDRGGYTF.

The gene calls are TRBV28 and TRBJ1-3, with unresolved D. This CDR3 region has 16 residues. V was trimmed by 1 base and J by 0 bases, leaving 10 bases between them. Germline V CDR1 and CDR2: MDHEN, SYDVKM. As DNA, the CDR3 is TGTGCCAGCAGTTTATACCGGGGTCACTCTGGAAACACCATATATTTT. Translated, it gives CASSLYRGHSGNTIYF.

The J gene is TRBJ1-3, the V gene TRBV4-1; unclear D gene. Germline V lookup: CDR1 MGHRA, CDR2 YSYEKL. Trimming cost V 8 bases and J 0 bases, with 17 bases left between them. This CDR3 has 16 residues. The CDR3 spells CASAGRHPSSGNTIYF. CDR3 nucleotide sequence: TGCGCCAGCGCGGGGAGACATCCGAGCTCTGGAAACACCATATATTTT.

The chain joins TRBV9 to TRBJ2-3; D is ambiguous. This CDR3 is built from 18 residues. CDR1 and CDR2 (germline): SGDLS, YYNGEE. Between the trimmed V and J ends, which lost 4 bases and 4 bases, there was a span of 25 bases. CDR3 nucleotides: TGTGCCAGCAGCACCCAGATTCCCACCACCTTTACCGCAGATACGCAGTATTTT. It specifies CASSTQIPTTFTADTQYF.

The gene calls are TRBV18 and TRBJ2-7; D not resolved. With 6 bases removed from V and 1 base from J, the gap between germline ends came to 13 bases. Germline loops: CDR1 KGHSH, CDR2 LQKENI. The CDR3 spans 14 residues. The CDR3 loop reads CASSPPRSSYEQYF. The DNA for the CDR3 is TGTGCCAGCTCCCCGCCGCGGAGTTCCTACGAGCAGTACTTC.

The chain carries TRBV13 and TRBJ1-4; TRBD1 is a possible D gene (6 bases). The CDR3 is 16 amino acids. Germline CDR1 reads PRHDT; CDR2 reads FYEKMQ (reference sequence). The V and J ends lost 0 bases and 7 bases respectively, with 15 bases between them. The CDR3 loop is CASSLGMGGRGEKLFF. The CDR3 DNA is TGTGCCAGCAGCTTAGGGATGGGGGGGCGAGGTGAAAAACTGTTTTTT.

CDR3 sequence reads: CASSGGTGFGPQHF. CDR3 sequence (DNA): TGTGCCAGTAGTGGAGGGACAGGCTTTGGGCCCCAGCATTTT. This sequence joins TRBV19 and TRBJ1-5, with 8 bases identical to TRBD1. Germline V CDR1 and CDR2: LNHDA, SQIVND (reference sequence). There are 14 residues in the CDR3. Trimming cost V 5 bases and J 9 bases; bases outside gene matches: 9.

The rearrangement links TRBV5-1 to TRBJ2-3; 9 nucleotides align to TRBD1. CDR3 length: 15 amino acids. The germline V gene encodes CDR1 SGHRS and CDR2 YFSETQ. The V and J ends lost 7 bases and 4 bases, in that order; junction bases with no gene match: 10. CDR3 sequence: CASCNGQGNADTQYF. The CDR3 bases are TGCGCCAGCTGCAACGGACAGGGGAATGCAGATACGCAGTATTTT.

V is TRBV7-8 and J is TRBJ1-4; 7 bases line up with TRBD1. CDR3 size: 14 residues. The germline V gene encodes CDR1 SGHVS and CDR2 FQNEAQ. The J segment lost 10 bases and the V segment lost 0 bases, leaving 5 bases of the junction unmatched. CDR3 in DNA: TGTGCCAGCAGCTTAGCGGACTCAGGGGGAAAACTGTTTTTT. Amino acid sequence: CASSLADSGGKLFF.

The CDR3 spells CASSFGGSSSYNEQFF. DNA of the CDR3: TGTGCCAGCAGCTTTGGGGGCAGTAGCTCCTACAATGAGCAGTTCTTC. The chain links TRBV7-2 to TRBJ2-1; D is perhaps TRBD1 (6 bases). Germline CDR1 is SGHTA and CDR2 is FQGNSA. The V gene lost 3 bases and the J gene lost 0 bases, with 12 bases spanning the gap. This CDR3 is 16 amino acids long.

V and J are TRBV14 and TRBJ2-7, with D possibly being TRBD2 (5 bases). CDR1 and CDR2 (germline): SGHDN, FVKESK. V lost 1 base, J lost 9 bases, and 19 bases lay in between. CDR3 length: 15 residues. CDR3: CASSQAMGSIGVQYF. The CDR3, as DNA: TGTGCCAGCAGCCAAGCAATGGGTAGCATCGGGGTGCAGTACTTC.

V gene TRBV28 combines with J gene TRBJ1-2; D is possibly TRBD1 (5 bases). The CDR3 loop spans 13 amino acids. Germline loops: CDR1 MDHEN, CDR2 SYDVKM. V dropped 11 bases and J dropped 1 base, with 14 bases sitting between them. Written as DNA, the CDR3 is TGTGCCTCTTTCCAGGGTCATAACTATGGCTACACCTTC. Translation gives CASFQGHNYGYTF.

The CDR3 coding sequence is TGTGCCAGCAGTTTCGGGACACTTAACAATGAGCAGTTCTTC. Translated, it gives CASSFGTLNNEQFF. J is TRBJ2-1 and V is TRBV27; possible D gene TRBD1, 6 bases. Trimming pared 3 bases from V and 5 bases from J, leaving 11 bases between. Germline CDR1 reads MNHEY; CDR2 reads SMNVEV (reference sequence). The CDR3 is 14 residues long.

The chain joins TRBV5-4 to TRBJ1-1; the D is unclear. Germline V lookup: CDR1 SGHNT, CDR2 YYREEE (reference sequence). The CDR3 loop spans 12 amino acids. V lost 2 bases and J 11 bases, leaving 13 bases between the germline ends. The DNA of the CDR3 is TGTGCCAGCAGCTTCATTGGAGCGGAGGCTTTCTTT. Translated, it gives CASSFIGAEAFF.